This T cell receptor (beta chain) stems from a study of control samples from healthy donors and cancer patients. Trimming cost V 3 bases and J 5 bases, with 26 bases left between them. This CDR3 contains 19 residues. The germline V gene has CDR1 SGDLS and CDR2 YYNGEE. Data came from immunoSEQ multiplex PCR; TCRdb stores just in-frame clones and leaves some out. The sample's table shows fewer than 200,000 clones. The sample comprised blood. The chain uses TRBV9 and TRBJ1-4, with D perhaps matching TRBD1 (6 bases). This sequence was found in a woman in her 30s in good health. The DNA for the CDR3 is TGTGCCAGCAGCGCCGCTTTGATCGGGGGGAGCGGGGGCAATGAAAAACTGTTTTTT. This translates into CASSAALIGGSGGNEKLFF.